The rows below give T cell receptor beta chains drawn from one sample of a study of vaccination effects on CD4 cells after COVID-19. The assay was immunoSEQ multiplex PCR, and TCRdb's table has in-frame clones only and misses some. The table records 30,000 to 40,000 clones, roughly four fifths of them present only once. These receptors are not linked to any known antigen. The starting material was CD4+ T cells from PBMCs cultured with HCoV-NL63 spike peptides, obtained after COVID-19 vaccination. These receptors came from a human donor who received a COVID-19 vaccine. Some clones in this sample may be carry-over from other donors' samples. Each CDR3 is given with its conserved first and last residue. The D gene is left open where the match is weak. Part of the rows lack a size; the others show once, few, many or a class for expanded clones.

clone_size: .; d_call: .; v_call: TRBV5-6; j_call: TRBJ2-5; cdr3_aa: CASSPRDLDSFPPETQYF; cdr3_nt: TGTGCCAGCAGCCCCAGGGATCTTGACTCCTTTCCCCCGGAGACCCAGTACTTC
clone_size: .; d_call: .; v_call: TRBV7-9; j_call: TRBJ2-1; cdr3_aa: CASSPVVGVSDNEQFF; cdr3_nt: TGTGCCAGCAGTCCCGTTGTAGGGGTTTCTGACAATGAGCAGTTCTTC
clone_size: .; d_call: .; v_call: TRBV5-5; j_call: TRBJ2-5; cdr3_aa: CASSLAGPQETQYF; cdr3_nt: TGTGCCAGCAGCTTGGCGGGACCCCAAGAGACCCAGTACTTC
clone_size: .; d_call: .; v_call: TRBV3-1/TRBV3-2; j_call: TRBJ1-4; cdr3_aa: CASSHSRLQGTNEKLFF; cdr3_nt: TGTGCCAGCAGCCACAGCCGCCTTCAGGGAACTAATGAAAAACTGTTTTTT
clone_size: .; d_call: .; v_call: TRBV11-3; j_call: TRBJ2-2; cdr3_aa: CASSSDGFSNTGELFF; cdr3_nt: TGTGCCAGCAGCTCAGACGGATTTTCGAACACCGGGGAGCTGTTTTTT
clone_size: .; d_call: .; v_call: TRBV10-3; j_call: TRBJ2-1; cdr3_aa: CAISESKVPRNEQFF; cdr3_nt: TGTGCCATCAGTGAGTCGAAAGTCCCGCGGAATGAGCAGTTCTTC
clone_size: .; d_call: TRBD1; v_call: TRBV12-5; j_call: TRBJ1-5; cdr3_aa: CASGWDRFNQPQHF; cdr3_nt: TGTGCTAGTGGTTGGGACAGGTTCAATCAGCCCCAGCATTTT
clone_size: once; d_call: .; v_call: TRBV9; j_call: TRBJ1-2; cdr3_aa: CASSSRQAGYTF; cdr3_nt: TGTGCCAGCAGCTCCAGACAGGCTGGCTACACCTTC
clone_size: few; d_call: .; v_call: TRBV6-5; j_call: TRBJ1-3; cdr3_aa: CASRQSLGNTIYF; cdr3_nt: TGTGCCAGCAGACAGAGCTTGGGAAACACCATATATTTT
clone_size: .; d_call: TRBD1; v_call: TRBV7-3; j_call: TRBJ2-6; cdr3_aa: CASSLTGGTGANVLTF; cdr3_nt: TGTGCCAGCAGCTTGACAGGGGGCACTGGGGCCAACGTCCTGACTTTC
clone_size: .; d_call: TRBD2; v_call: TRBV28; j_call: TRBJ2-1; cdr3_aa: CASSLALAGGPYNEQFF; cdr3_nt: TGTGCCAGCAGTTTGGCACTAGCGGGGGGTCCGTACAATGAGCAGTTCTTC
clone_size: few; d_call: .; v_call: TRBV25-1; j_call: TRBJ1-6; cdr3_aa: CASSEYSQGINSPLHF; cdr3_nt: TGTGCCAGCAGTGAATATTCCCAGGGAATAAATTCACCCCTCCACTTT
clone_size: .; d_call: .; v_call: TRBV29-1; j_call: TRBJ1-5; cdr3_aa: CSVDTGNGNQPQHF; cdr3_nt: TGCAGCGTCGACACCGGCAATGGCAATCAGCCCCAGCATTTT
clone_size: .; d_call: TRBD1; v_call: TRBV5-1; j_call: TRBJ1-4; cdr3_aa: CASSPTPTGTGEKLFF; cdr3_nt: TGCGCCAGCAGCCCAACTCCGACAGGGACCGGTGAAAAACTGTTTTTT
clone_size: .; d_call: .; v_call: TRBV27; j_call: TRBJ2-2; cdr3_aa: CASSLGFTGELFF; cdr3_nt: TGTGCCAGCAGTTTGGGGTTCACCGGGGAGCTGTTTTTT
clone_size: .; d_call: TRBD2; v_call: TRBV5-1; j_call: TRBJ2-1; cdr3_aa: CASSQTSGNSYNEQFF; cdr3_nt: TGCGCCAGCAGCCAAACTAGCGGGAACTCCTACAATGAGCAGTTCTTC